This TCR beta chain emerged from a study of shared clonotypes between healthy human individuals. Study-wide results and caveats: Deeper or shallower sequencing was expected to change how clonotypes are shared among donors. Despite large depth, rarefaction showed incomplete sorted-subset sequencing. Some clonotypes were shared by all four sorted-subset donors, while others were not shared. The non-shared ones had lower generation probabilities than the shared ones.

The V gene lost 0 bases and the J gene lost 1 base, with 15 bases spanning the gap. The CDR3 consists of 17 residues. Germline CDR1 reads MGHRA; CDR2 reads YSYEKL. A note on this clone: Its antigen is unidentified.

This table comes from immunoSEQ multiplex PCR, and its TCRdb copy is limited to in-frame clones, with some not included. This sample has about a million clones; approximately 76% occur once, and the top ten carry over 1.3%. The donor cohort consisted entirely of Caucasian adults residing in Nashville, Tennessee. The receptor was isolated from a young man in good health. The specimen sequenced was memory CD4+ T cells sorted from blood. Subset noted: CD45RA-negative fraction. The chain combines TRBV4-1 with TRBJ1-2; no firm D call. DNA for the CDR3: TGCGCCAGCAGCCAAGATCCAGGACCCCGGGATAACTATGGCTACACCTTC. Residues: CASSQDPGPRDNYGYTF.